These 17 T cell receptor beta chains share one sample of origin, sequenced in a study of CD8 T cells in ankylosing spondylitis. MiXCR, applied by TCRdb to the 5' RACE reads, yields one record per CDR3 protein. The sample comprises 150,000 to 200,000 distinct CDR3 sequences, approximately 9.9% of which are singletons, and over 12% rests with the top ten. The sequenced sample was blood, either unsorted or a sorted T cell fraction (not recorded which). The receptor set was obtained from a female donor with ankylosing spondylitis or in good health (not recorded which).

The chain links TRBV24-1 to TRBJ2-1; D is ambiguous. V lost 0 bases to trimming and J lost 6 bases, with 5 bases between them. CDR3 length equals 13 residues. From germline, CDR1 is KGHDR and CDR2 SFDVKD. In DNA, the CDR3 is TGTGCCACCAGTGATTTGCAAAGCAATGAGCAGTTCTTC. Translation gives CATSDLQSNEQFF.

This clonotype was picked up a small number of times. The chain is built from TRBV18 and TRBJ1-1, with D uncertain. The CDR3 sequence is 16 residues long. Germline CDR1 is KGHSH and CDR2 is LQKENI. Between the trimmed V and J ends, which lost 0 bases and 4 bases, there was a span of 15 bases. CDR3 amino acids: CASSPPQGKGLTEAFF. The DNA for the CDR3 is TGTGCCAGCTCACCACCGCAAGGGAAAGGTCTCACTGAAGCTTTCTTT.

V gene TRBV10-3 combines with J gene TRBJ2-7; 14 bases agree with TRBD2. Germline values: CDR1 ENHRY, CDR2 SYGVKD. The V gene end was trimmed by 4 bases and the J gene end by 6 bases; junction bases not matched to a gene: 5. The CDR3 runs 15 residues. The CDR3, as DNA: TGTGCCATCAGTGGGATGACTAGCGGGAGGGTCGAGCAGTACTTC. Its protein is CAISGMTSGRVEQYF.

This chain joins TRBV20-1 and TRBJ2-5; D not certain. Deletions cut 3 bases from V and 7 bases from J, with 15 bases between. The CDR3 spans 13 residues. CDR1 and CDR2 (germline): DFQATT, SNEGSKA (reference sequence). As DNA, the CDR3 is TGCAGTGCTAGGGAGCCAGGAGAAGGGACCCAGTACTTC. This gives the protein CSAREPGEGTQYF.

V gene TRBV5-1 combines with J gene TRBJ2-7; TRBD1 matches at 7 bases. V lost 2 bases to trimming and J lost 2 bases; unmatched junction nucleotides: 4. Germline loops: CDR1 SGHRS, CDR2 YFSETQ. The CDR3 length is 14 residues. DNA of the CDR3: TGCGCCAGCAGCTTCGCAGGGGGTCCCTACGAGCAGTACTTC. Encoded protein: CASSFAGGPYEQYF.

The J gene is TRBJ2-1, the V gene TRBV12-3 or TRBV12-4; 7 bases align to TRBD2. The CDR3 has 15 amino acids. After removal of 10 bases from V and 4 bases from J, the junction contained 13 bases not matched to a gene. CDR3 sequence (DNA): TGTGCCATGACACGACCGGGAGCGGGGTACAATGAGCAGTTCTTC. As protein: CAMTRPGAGYNEQFF.

The chain has TRBV4-1 and TRBJ2-7, with 7 bases that match TRBD1. The CDR3 extends over 14 amino acids. Germline V gene data show CDR1 as MGHRA and CDR2 as YSYEKL. V lost 2 bases to trimming and J lost 2 bases; unmatched junction nucleotides: 3. The CDR3 region has the DNA TGCGCCAGCAGCCAAATACAGGGGACCTACGAGCAGTACTTC. Translation: CASSQIQGTYEQYF.

Ten or more counts support this clonotype. The gene calls are TRBV7-9 and TRBJ2-7; D is possibly TRBD2 (7 bases). With 6 bases removed from V and 0 bases from J, the gap between germline ends came to 15 bases. The CDR3 has 15 amino acids. The germline V gene encodes CDR1 SEHNR and CDR2 FQNEAQ (reference sequence). The CDR3 sequence: CASSGGGSTSYEQYF. DNA for the CDR3: TGTGCCAGCAGTGGGGGCGGGAGTACCTCCTACGAGCAGTACTTC.

This clonotype was counted between two and nine times. The J gene is TRBJ1-5, the V gene TRBV6-1; no clear D gene. V lost 6 bases and J 3 bases, leaving 9 bases between the germline ends. The CDR3 runs 13 residues. Germline V gives CDR1 MNHNS, CDR2 SASEGT. The CDR3 here is CASSRAFNQPQHF. The CDR3 DNA sequence: TGTGCCAGCAGCCGGGCCTTCAATCAGCCCCAGCATTTT.

This clonotype came up a few times. V is TRBV27 and J is TRBJ2-7; D is perhaps TRBD2 (6 bases). Trimming stripped 4 bases from V and 7 bases from J, with 11 bases between. CDR3 length: 12 residues. The germline gives CDR1 MNHEY, CDR2 SMNVEV (reference sequence). As DNA, the CDR3 is TGTGCCAGCAGTTCGCTGGGGGGTGAGCAGTACTTC. This codes for CASSSLGGEQYF.

This clonotype was counted at least ten times. The chain carries TRBV5-1 and TRBJ1-1; D is unresolved. Trimming took off 0 bases at V and 0 bases at J, with 15 bases between the two ends. The CDR3 covers 17 residues. Germline V gene lookup returns CDR1 SGHRS and CDR2 YFSETQ. For the CDR3, the DNA is TGCGCCAGCAGCTTGGCGGGGTACGATGGCATGAACACTGAAGCTTTCTTT. Translated, it gives CASSLAGYDGMNTEAFF.

The V gene is TRBV27, the J gene TRBJ2-7; 7 positions match TRBD1. The CDR3 loop spans 14 amino acids. With 5 bases clipped from V and 0 bases from J, the junction kept 4 bases outside the gene matches. CDR1 MNHEY and CDR2 SMNVEV come from the germline V gene (reference sequence). As DNA, the CDR3 is TGTGCCAGCAGTCCAGGGACAGCCTCCTACGAGCAGTACTTC. Translated, it gives CASSPGTASYEQYF.

This clonotype came up a few times. This chain joins TRBV2 and TRBJ2-3; 9 bases fit TRBD2. Trimming took 1 base from V and 3 from J; bases not matched to a gene: 5. Germline CDR1 reads SNHLY; CDR2 reads FYNNEI. This CDR3 region has 16 residues. CDR3 coding DNA: TGTGCCAGCAGTGAAGTAGGGCTAGCGGGAACAGATACGCAGTATTTT. This codes for CASSEVGLAGTDTQYF.

This clonotype was counted only a few times. The chain recombines TRBV4-1 with TRBJ2-5, with TRBD2 as a possible D gene (6 bases). The CDR3 sequence is 15 residues long. Germline V CDR1 and CDR2: MGHRA, YSYEKL. V dropped 0 bases and J dropped 4 bases, with 12 bases sitting between them. This CDR3 reads CASSQDGGNPETQYF. CDR3 DNA sequence: TGCGCCAGCAGCCAAGATGGAGGGAACCCAGAGACCCAGTACTTC.

At least ten counts were recorded for this clonotype. This rearrangement joins TRBV29-1 to TRBJ1-2, with D maybe TRBD1 (5 bases). Germline loops: CDR1 SQVTM, CDR2 ANQGSEA. With 2 bases removed from V and 3 bases from J, the gap between germline ends came to 13 bases. The CDR3 contains 14 residues. The DNA of the CDR3 is TGCAGCGTTGAATTCAGTCTGGGGGACTATGGCTACACCTTC. Translating gives CSVEFSLGDYGYTF.

This clonotype was found a few times. The chain combines TRBV7-2 with TRBJ2-3; 8 bases are a match to TRBD2. The V gene end was trimmed by 7 bases and the J gene end by 5 bases; junction bases not matched to a gene: 11. This CDR3 region has 15 residues. Germline V gene data show CDR1 as SGHTA and CDR2 as FQGNSA. CDR3 in amino acids: CASTTSGGALDTQYF. The CDR3 nucleotides read TGTGCCAGCACCACCTCGGGAGGGGCATTAGATACGCAGTATTTT.

This clonotype has ten or more counts. A much larger clone differs by one base, so this may be a read error. The rearrangement joins TRBV11-2 to TRBJ2-7, with unresolved D. The V and J ends lost 3 bases and 2 bases respectively, with 2 bases between them. CDR1 is SGHAT and CDR2 is FQNNGV in the germline V gene. The CDR3 spans 11 residues. The CDR3: CASSFAYEQYF. The CDR3 nucleotides are TGTGCCAGCAGCTTTGCCTACGAGCAGTACTTC.